The clone carrying this T cell receptor beta chain occurred once. The source of the sample is a study of T cells in Graves' hyperthyroidism and ophthalmopathy. Uncontrolled infection, other autoimmune disease, pregnancy or lactation led to exclusion. Together with thyroid ultrasound, orbital computed tomography, serum thyroxine and TRAb, clinical symptoms were used for diagnoses. The CDR3 extends over 17 amino acids. V dropped 3 bases and J dropped 3; count of bases not matched to a gene: 8. Germline values: CDR1 SGHDN, CDR2 FVKESK. Amplified regions were TCR beta CDR3 sequences from RNA transcripts. With the HTBI primer set, the TCR CDR3 went through a first round of RT-PCR. TCRdb redid the calling of the multiplex PCR reads with MiXCR, one entry per CDR3 protein. The sample lists around 270,000 distinct CDR3 sequences; 15% to 20% were seen once.

The specimen was blood. The chain carries TRBV14 and TRBJ2-1; 10 bases map to TRBD2. The receptor was isolated from a man between 50 and 59 years old with Graves' ophthalmopathy. The CDR3 spells CASSHGTSVLLYNEQFF. CDR3 in DNA: TGTGCCAGCAGCCATGGGACTAGCGTATTACTCTACAATGAGCAGTTCTTC.